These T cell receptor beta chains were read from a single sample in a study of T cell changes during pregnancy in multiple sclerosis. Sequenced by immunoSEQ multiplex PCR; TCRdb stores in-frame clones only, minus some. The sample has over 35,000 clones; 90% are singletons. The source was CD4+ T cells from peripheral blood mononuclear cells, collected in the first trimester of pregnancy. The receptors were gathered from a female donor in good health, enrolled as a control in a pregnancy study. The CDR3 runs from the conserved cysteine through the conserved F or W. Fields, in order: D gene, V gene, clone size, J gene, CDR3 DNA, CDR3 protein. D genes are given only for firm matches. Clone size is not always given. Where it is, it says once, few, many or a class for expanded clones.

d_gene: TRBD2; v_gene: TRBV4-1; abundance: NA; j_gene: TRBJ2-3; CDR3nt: TGCGCCAGCAGCCCCTACGGGGGGGCTGTGGATACGCAGTATTTT; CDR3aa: CASSPYGGAVDTQYF
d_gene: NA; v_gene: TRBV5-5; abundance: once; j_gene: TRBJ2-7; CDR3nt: TGTGCCAGCAGCTTGGTTGCTACTTTGATATCCTACGAGCAGTACTTC; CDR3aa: CASSLVATLISYEQYF
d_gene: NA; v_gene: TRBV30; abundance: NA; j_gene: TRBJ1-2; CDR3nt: TGTGCCTGGAGCAGGGTTCTAGACTATGGCTACACCTTC; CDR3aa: CAWSRVLDYGYTF
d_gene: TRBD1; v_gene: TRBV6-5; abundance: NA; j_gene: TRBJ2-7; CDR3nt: TGTGCCAGCAGGACAGGGACCTACGAGCAGTACTTC; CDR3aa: CASRTGTYEQYF
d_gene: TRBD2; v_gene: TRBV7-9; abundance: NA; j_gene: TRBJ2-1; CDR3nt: TGTGCCAGCAGCGGCACCGGGACTAGCGGGGGGGGTGAGCAGTTCTTC; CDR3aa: CASSGTGTSGGGEQFF
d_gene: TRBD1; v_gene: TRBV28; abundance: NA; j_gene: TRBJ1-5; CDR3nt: TGTGCCAGCGAGTCACAGGGGGCAGGGAATCAGCCCCAGCATTTT; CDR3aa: CASESQGAGNQPQHF
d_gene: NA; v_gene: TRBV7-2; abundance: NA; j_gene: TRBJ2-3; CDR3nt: TGTGCCAGCAGCCTTCAGGTGGGGGGAGATACGCAGTATTTT; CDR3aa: CASSLQVGGDTQYF
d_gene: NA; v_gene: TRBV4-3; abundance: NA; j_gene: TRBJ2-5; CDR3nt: TGCGCCAGCAGCCAAGGAGGGGGGGTCCCAGAGACCCAGTACTTC; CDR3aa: CASSQGGGVPETQYF
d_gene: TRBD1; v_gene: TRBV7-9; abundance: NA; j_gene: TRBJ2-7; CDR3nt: TGTGCCAGCATGGGACAGGATTACGAGCAGTACTTC; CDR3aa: CASMGQDYEQYF
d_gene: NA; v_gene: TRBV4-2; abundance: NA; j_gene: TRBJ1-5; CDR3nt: TGTGCCAGCAGCCAAGATTGGGCAGCCCGAGAAAATCAGCCCCAGCATTTT; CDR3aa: CASSQDWAARENQPQHF
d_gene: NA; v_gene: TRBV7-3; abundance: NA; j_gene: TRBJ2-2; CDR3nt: TGTGCCAGCAGCTTAAGGGCCGGGGGGCTAAACGGGGAGCTGTTTTTT; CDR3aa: CASSLRAGGLNGELFF
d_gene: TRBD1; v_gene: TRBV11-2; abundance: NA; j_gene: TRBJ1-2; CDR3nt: TGTGCCAGCAGCTTAGGTTCCACAGGGGCAGAGGCTGGCTACACCTTC; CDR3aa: CASSLGSTGAEAGYTF
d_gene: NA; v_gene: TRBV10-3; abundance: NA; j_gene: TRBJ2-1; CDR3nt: TGTGCCATCAGTGATAGCTATAAAAGCTCCTACAATGAGCAGTTCTTC; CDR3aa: CAISDSYKSSYNEQFF
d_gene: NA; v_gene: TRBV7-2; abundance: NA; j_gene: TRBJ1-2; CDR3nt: TGTGCCAGCAGCCCGACAGGCCCGGGGACCTTC; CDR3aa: CASSPTGPGTF
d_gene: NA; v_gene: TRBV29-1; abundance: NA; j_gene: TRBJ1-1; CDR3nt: TGCAGCGTTGTCGGGACAACGAACACTGAAGCTTTCTTT; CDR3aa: CSVVGTTNTEAFF
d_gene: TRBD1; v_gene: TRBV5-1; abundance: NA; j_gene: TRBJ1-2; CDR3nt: TGCGCCAGCAGCCCAGGAGTCGGGACAGGCTACAACTATGGCTACACCTTC; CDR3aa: CASSPGVGTGYNYGYTF
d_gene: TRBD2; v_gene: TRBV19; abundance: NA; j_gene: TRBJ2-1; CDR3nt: TGTGCCAGTAGTCCGAGAGTGGCGGGGGTACACGGTGAGCAGTTCTTC; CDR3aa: CASSPRVAGVHGEQFF
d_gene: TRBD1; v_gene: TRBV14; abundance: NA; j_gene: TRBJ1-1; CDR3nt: TGTGCCAGCAGCCTTCGGGACAGTGGGACGAACACTGAAGCTTTCTTT; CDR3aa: CASSLRDSGTNTEAFF
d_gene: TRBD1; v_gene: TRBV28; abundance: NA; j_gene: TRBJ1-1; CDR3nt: TGTGCCAGCTCCTTAGGGGCATTACAGGGGTTTGAAGCTTTCTTT; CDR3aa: CASSLGALQGFEAFF
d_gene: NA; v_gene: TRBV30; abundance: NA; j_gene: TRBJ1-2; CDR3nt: TGTGCCTGGAGTAGGGGGACCTATGGCTACACCTTC; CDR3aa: CAWSRGTYGYTF
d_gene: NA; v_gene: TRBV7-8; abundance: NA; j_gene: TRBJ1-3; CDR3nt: TGTGCCAGCAGCTCACAGGGAAACACCATATATTTT; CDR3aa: CASSSQGNTIYF
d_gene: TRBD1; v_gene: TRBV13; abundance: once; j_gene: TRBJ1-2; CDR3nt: TGTGCCAGCAGCGGCGGGACAGGATCGCACTATGGCTACACCTTC; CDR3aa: CASSGGTGSHYGYTF
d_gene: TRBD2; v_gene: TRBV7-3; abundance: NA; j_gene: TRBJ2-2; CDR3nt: TGTGCCAGCAGCCCCAAACTAGCGGGAACCGGGGAGCTGTTTTTT; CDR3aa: CASSPKLAGTGELFF
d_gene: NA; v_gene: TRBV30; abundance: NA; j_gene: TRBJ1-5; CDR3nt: TGTGCCTGGAGTAAAGACAAGAGCAATCAGCCCCAGCATTTT; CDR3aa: CAWSKDKSNQPQHF
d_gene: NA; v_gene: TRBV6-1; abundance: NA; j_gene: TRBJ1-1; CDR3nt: TGTGCCAGCAGTGTCTCAGGCGTGAACACTGAAGCTTTCTTT; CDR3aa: CASSVSGVNTEAFF
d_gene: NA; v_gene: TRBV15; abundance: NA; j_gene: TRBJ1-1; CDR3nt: TGTGCCACCAGCAGAGGTTTGGGGACACCTTTCTTT; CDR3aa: CATSRGLGTPFF
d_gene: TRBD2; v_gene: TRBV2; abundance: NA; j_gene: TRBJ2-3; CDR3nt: TGTGCCAGCAGTGAACTAGCGGGGGGTGGCACAGATACGCAGTATTTT; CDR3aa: CASSELAGGGTDTQYF
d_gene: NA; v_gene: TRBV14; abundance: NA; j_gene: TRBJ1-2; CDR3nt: TGTGCCAGCAGCACCCGGTCTACTTTCTATGGCTACACCTTC; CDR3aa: CASSTRSTFYGYTF
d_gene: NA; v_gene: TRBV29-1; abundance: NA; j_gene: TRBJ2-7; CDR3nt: TGCAGCGTTGCGGTACAGTCTTCCTACGAGCAGTACTTC; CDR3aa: CSVAVQSSYEQYF
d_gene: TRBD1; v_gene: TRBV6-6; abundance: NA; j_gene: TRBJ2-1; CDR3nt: TGTGCCAGCAGTTACTCCAACAGGGGGCCCTACAATGAGCAGTTCTTC; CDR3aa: CASSYSNRGPYNEQFF
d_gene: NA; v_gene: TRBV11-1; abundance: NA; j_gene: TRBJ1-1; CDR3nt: TGTGCCAGCAGGGTGAGAGGGATAGAGAACACTGAAGCTTTCTTT; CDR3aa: CASRVRGIENTEAFF
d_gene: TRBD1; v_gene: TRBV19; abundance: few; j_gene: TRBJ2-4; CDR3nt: TGTGCCAGTAGTATTCCGGACAGGACCAAAAACATTCAGTACTTC; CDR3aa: CASSIPDRTKNIQYF
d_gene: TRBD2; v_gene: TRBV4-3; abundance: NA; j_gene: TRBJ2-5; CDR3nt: TGCGCCAGCAGCCAAGGGGGGGGAATACTAGCGGGGCAAGAGACCCAGTACTTC; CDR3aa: CASSQGGGILAGQETQYF
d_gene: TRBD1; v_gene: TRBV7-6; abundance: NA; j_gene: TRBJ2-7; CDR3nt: TGTGCCAGCAGCTTAGAGACAGGGGGCGGGAACGAGCAGTACTTC; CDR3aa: CASSLETGGGNEQYF
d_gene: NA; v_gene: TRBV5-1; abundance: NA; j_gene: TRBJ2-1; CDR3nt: TGCGCCAGCAGCGAGGGACTCCCTCGGTCGGGCGAGCAGTTCTTC; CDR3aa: CASSEGLPRSGEQFF
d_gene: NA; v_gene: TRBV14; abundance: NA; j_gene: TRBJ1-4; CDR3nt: TGTGCCAGCAGCCAAGAAAGGCAGGGGAATGAAAAACTGTTTTTT; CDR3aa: CASSQERQGNEKLFF
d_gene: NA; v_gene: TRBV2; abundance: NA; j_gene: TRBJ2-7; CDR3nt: TGTGCCAGCAAACAGGGACCCTACGAGCAGTACTTC; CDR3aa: CASKQGPYEQYF
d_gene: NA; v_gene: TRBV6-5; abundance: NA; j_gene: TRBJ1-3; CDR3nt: TGTGCCAGCAGTCCGGGGACATCTGGAAACACCATATATTTT; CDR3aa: CASSPGTSGNTIYF
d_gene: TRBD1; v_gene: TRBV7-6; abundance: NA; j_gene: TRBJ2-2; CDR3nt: TGTGCCAGCAGCCCGACAGGGACCCCCGGGGAGCTGTTTTTT; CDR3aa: CASSPTGTPGELFF
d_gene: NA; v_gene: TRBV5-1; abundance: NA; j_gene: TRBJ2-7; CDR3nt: TGCGCCAGCAGCTTGACAGCCCTTGTGAACTACGAGCAGTACTTC; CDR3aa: CASSLTALVNYEQYF
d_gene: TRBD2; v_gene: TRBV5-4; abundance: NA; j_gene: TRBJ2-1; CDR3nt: TGTGCCAGCAGCTCACAGCAGGGACTAGCGGCTGAGCAGTTCTTC; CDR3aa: CASSSQQGLAAEQFF
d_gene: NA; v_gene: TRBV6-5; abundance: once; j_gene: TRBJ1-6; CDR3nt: TGTGCCAGCAGTTACCTGGGACTGGATAATTCACCCCTCCACTTT; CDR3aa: CASSYLGLDNSPLHF
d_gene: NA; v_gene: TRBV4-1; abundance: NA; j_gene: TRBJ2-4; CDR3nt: TGCGCCAGCAGCCAAGATCCCACTACCTCCAAAAACATTCAGTACTTC; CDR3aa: CASSQDPTTSKNIQYF
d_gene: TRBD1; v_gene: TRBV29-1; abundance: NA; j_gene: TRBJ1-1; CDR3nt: TGCAGCGTTGAACCGGGACAGGGGACGAAAGCTTTCTTT; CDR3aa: CSVEPGQGTKAFF
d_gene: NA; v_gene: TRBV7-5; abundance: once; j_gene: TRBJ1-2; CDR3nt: TGTGCCAGAAGCTTGTCCGGGCAGAGCATCGGCGGGACCTTC; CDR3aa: CARSLSGQSIGGTF
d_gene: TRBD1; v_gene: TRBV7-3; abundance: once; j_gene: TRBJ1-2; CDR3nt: TGTGCCAGCAGCCCTGGGACAGGGGCTAACTATGGCTACACCTTC; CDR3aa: CASSPGTGANYGYTF
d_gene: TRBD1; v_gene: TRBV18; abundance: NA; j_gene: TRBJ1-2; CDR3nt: TGTGCCAGCTCACAACAGACAGGGAGCCCCGGGGGCTACACCTTC; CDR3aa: CASSQQTGSPGGYTF
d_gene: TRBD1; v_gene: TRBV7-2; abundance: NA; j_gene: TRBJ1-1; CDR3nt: TGTGCCAGCAGCCGGACAGGCCTTGAAGCTTTCTTT; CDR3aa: CASSRTGLEAFF
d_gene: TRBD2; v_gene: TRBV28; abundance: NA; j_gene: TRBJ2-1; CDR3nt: TGTGCCAGCAGCCGGGGACTAGCAGTCTATGAGCAGTTCTTC; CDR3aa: CASSRGLAVYEQFF
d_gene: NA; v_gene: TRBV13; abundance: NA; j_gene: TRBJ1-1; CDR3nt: TGTGCCAGCAGCTTAAGGGGGAACACTGAAGCTTTCTTT; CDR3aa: CASSLRGNTEAFF